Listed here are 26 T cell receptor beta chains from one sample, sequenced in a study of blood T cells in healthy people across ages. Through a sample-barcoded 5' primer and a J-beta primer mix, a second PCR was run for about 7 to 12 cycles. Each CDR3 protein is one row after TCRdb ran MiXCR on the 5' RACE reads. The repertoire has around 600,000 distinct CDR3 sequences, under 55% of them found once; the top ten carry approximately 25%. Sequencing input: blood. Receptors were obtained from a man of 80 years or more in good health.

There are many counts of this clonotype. The CDR3 here is CASSLAVVAAHYNEQFF. The CDR3 nucleotides are TGTGCCAGCAGCTTGGCCGTTGTAGCGGCCCATTACAATGAGCAGTTCTTC. V gene TRBV5-6 combines with J gene TRBJ2-1, with a possible D match to TRBD2 (6 bases). V lost 0 bases and J lost 4, with 17 bases in between. CDR1 and CDR2 (germline): SGHDT, YYEEEE. The CDR3 is made up of 17 amino acids.

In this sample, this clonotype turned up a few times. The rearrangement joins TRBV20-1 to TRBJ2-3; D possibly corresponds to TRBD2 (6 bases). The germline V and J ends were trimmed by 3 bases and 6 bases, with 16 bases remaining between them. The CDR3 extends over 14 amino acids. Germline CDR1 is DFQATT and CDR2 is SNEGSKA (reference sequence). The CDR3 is CSARAVREYDTQYF. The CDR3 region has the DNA TGCAGTGCTAGGGCTGTACGGGAGTACGATACGCAGTATTTT.

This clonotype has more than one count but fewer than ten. CDR3 coding DNA: TGTGCCAGCAGCTTAGATAGGGGCCGGGACTATGGCTACACCTTC. Its protein product is CASSLDRGRDYGYTF. This chain links TRBV7-2 with TRBJ1-2, with D possibly TRBD1 on 5 matching bases. This CDR3 spans 15 amino acids. Looked up from germline, CDR1 is SGHTA and CDR2 is FQGNSA. Trimming took off 1 base at V and 3 bases at J, with 12 bases between the two ends.

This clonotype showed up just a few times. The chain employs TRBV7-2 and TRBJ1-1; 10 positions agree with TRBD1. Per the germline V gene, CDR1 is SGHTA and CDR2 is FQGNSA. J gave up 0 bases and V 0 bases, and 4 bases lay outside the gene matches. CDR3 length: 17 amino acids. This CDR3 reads CASSLAGQGGLNTEAFF. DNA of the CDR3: TGTGCCAGCAGCTTAGCCGGACAGGGGGGTCTGAACACTGAAGCTTTCTTT.

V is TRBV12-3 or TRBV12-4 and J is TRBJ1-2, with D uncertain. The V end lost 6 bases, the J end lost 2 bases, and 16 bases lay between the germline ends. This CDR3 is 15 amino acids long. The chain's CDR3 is CASSPALGGNYGYTF. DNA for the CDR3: TGTGCCAGCAGCCCCGCCCTCGGAGGGAACTATGGCTACACCTTC.

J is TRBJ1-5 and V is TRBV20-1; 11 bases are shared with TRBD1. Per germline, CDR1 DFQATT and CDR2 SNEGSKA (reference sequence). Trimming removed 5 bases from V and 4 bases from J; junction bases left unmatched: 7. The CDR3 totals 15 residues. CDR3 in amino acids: CSAVTGTGGNQPQHF. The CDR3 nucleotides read TGCAGTGCTGTGACCGGGACAGGGGGTAATCAGCCCCAGCATTTT.

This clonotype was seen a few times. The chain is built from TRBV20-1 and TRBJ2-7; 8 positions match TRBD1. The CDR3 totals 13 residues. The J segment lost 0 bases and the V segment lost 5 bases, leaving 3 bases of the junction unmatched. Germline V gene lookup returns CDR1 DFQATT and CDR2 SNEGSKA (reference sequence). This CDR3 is CSALRGPSYEQYF. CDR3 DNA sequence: TGCAGTGCTCTCAGGGGGCCCTCCTACGAGCAGTACTTC.

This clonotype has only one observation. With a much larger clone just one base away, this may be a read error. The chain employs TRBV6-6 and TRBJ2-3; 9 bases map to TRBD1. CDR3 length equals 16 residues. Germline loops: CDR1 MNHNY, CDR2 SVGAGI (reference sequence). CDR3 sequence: CAGSYAQGAWADTQYF. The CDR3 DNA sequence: TGTGCCGGCAGTTACGCACAGGGGGCTTGGGCAGATACGCAGTATTTT.

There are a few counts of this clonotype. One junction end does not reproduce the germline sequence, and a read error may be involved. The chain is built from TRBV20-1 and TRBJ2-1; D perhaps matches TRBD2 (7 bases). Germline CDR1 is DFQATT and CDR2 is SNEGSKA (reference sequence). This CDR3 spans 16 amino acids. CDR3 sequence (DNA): TGCAGTGCCAGAGCAGGGGTTGGGGGGGATTTCAATGAGCAGTTCTTC. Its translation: CSARAGVGGDFNEQFF.

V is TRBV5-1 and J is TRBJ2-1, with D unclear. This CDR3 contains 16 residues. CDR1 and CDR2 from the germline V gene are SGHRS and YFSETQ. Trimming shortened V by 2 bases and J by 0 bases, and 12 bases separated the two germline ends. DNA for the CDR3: TGCGCCAGCAGCTTAAGGTCATTGAGCTCCTACAATGAGCAGTTCTTC. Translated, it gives CASSLRSLSSYNEQFF.

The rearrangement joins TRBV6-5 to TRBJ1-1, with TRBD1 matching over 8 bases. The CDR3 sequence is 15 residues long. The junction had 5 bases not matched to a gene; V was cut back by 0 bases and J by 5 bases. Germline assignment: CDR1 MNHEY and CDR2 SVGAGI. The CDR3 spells CASSYSPDRGTEAFF. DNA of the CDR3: TGTGCCAGCAGTTACTCCCCCGACAGGGGTACTGAAGCTTTCTTT.

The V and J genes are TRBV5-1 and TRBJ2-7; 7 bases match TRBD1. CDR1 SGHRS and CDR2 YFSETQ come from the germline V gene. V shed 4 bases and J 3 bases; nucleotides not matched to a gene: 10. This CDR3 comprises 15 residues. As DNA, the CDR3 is TGCGCCAGCAGCCCAAGACAGGGTATTAACTACGAGCAGTACTTC. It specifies CASSPRQGINYEQYF.

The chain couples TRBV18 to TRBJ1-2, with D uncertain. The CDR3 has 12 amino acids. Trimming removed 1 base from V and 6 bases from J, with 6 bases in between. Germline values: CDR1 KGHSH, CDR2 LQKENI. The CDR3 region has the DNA TGTGCCAGCTCACCACGGCAGGATGGCTACACCTTC. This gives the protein CASSPRQDGYTF.

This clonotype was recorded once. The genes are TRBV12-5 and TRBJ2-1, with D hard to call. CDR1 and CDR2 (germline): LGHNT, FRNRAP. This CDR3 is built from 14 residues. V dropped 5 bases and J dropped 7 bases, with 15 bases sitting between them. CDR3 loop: CASGPGGVGNEQFF. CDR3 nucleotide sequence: TGTGCTAGTGGTCCCGGTGGGGTCGGGAATGAGCAGTTCTTC.

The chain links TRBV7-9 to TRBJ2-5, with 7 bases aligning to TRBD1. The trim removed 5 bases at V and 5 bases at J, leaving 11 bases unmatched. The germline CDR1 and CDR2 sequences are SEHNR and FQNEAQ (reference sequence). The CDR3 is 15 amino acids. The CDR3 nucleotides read TGTGCCAGCAGCCCCCTGTTAGGGGGCGTTGAGACCCAGTACTTC. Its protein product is CASSPLLGGVETQYF.

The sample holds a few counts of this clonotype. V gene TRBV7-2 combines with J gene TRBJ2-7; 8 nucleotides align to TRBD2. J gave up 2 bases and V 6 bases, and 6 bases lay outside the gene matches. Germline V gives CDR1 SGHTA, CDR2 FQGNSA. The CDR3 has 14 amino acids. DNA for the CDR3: TGTGCCAGCAGAAATCCGGGGGGGACCTACGAGCAGTACTTC. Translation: CASRNPGGTYEQYF.

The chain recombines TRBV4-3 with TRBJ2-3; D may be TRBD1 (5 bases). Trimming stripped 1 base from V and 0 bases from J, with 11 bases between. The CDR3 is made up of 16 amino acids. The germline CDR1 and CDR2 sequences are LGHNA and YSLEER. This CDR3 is CASSQGQGASTDTQYF. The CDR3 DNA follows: TGCGCCAGCAGCCAAGGTCAAGGGGCGAGCACAGATACGCAGTATTTT.

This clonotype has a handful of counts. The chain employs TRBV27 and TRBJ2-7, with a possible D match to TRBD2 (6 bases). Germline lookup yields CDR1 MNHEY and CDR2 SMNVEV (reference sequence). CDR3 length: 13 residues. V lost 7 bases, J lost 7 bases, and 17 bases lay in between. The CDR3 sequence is CASMGGNHGEQYF. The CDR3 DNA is TGTGCCAGCATGGGCGGGAACCACGGGGAGCAGTACTTC.

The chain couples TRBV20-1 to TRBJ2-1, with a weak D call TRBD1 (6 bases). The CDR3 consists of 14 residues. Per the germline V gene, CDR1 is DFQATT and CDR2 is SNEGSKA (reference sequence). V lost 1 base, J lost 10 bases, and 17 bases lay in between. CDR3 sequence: CSARAGGPPWEQFF. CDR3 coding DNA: TGCAGTGCTAGAGCTGGGGGCCCACCCTGGGAGCAGTTCTTC.

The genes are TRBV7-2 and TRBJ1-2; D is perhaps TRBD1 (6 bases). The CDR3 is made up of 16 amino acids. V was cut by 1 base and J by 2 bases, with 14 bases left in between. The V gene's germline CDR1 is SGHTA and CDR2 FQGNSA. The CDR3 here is CASSLGGSGVNYGYTF. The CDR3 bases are TGTGCCAGCAGCTTAGGAGGATCAGGGGTGAACTATGGCTACACCTTC. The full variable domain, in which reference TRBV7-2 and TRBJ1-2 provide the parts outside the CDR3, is GAGVSQSPSNKVTEKGKDVELRCDPISGHTALYWYRQSLGQGLEFLIYFQGNSAPDKSGLPSDRFSAERTGGSVSTLTIQRTQQEDSAVYLCASSLGGSGVNYGYTFGSGTRLTVV.

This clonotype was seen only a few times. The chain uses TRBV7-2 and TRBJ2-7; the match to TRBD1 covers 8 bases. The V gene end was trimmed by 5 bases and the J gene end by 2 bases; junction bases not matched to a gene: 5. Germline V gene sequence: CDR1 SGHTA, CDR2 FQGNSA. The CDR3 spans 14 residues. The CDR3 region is CASSVQGAPYEQYF. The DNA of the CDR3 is TGTGCCAGCAGCGTCCAGGGGGCCCCCTACGAGCAGTACTTC.

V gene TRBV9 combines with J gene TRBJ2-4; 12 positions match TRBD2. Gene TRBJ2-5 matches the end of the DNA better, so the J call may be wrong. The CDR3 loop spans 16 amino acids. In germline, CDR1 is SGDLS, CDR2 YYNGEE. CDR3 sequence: CASSALLAGGLETQYF. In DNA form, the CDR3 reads TGTGCCAGCAGCGCCCTACTAGCGGGGGGACTAGAGACCCAGTACTTC.

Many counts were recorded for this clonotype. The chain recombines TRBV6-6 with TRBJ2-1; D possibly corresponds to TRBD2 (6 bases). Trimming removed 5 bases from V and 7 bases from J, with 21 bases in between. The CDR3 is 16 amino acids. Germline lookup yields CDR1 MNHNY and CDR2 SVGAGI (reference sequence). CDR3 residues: CASSPQRVAGYNEQFF. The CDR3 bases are TGTGCCAGCAGTCCCCAAAGAGTGGCGGGGTATAATGAGCAGTTCTTC.

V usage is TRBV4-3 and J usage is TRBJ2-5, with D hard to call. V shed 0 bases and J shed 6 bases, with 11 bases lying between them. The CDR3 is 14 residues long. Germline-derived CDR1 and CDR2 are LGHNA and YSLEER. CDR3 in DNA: TGCGCCAGCAGCCAAGATATCTATGGGAAGACCCAGTACTTC. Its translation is CASSQDIYGKTQYF.

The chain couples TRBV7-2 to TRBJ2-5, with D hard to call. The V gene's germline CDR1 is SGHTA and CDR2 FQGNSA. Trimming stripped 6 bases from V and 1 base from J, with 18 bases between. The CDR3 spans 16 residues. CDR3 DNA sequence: TGTGCCAGCAGTTCCATTGCTGGTGGGCCCCAAGAGACCCAGTACTTC. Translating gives CASSSIAGGPQETQYF.

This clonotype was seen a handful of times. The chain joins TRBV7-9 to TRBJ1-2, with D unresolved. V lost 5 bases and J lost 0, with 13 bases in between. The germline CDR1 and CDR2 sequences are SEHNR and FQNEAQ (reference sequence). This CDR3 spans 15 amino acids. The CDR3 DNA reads TGTGCCAGCAGCCCAGTGCTGGGAGCTAACTATGGCTACACCTTC. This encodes CASSPVLGANYGYTF.